The 13 T cell receptor beta chains listed next were all sequenced from one sample in a study of blood T cell repertoires in COVID-19. TCRdb keeps only in-frame clones here, not all; method: immunoSEQ multiplex PCR. The data show roughly 240,000 clones, roughly 86% seen once. Sequences were obtained from peripheral blood. All receptors come from a woman between 25 and 40 years old who had recovered from COVID-19.

This chain uses TRBV18 with TRBJ1-2; TRBD1 might be the D (6 bases). CDR3 length: 17 residues. V lost 0 bases, J lost 5 bases, and 19 bases lay in between. CDR1 and CDR2 from the germline V gene are KGHSH and LQKENI. The CDR3 DNA is TGTGCCAGCTCACCACCTAACAGGGTGGAGTTGAATTATGGCTACACCTTC. Translation gives CASSPPNRVELNYGYTF.

The rearrangement joins TRBV5-1 to TRBJ2-1; 7 bases map to TRBD1. CDR3 length: 14 residues. Per the germline V gene, CDR1 is SGHRS and CDR2 is YFSETQ. The J segment lost 5 bases and the V segment lost 0 bases, leaving 2 bases of the junction unmatched. The CDR3 loop reads CASSLGQGDNEQFF. The CDR3 region has the DNA TGCGCCAGCAGCTTGGGACAGGGAGACAATGAGCAGTTCTTC. The whole variable domain, filled in from reference TRBV5-1 and TRBJ2-1, reads KAGVTQTPRYLIKTRGQQVTLSCSPISGHRSVSWYQQTPGQGLQFLFEYFSETQRNKGNFPGRFSGRQFSNSRSEMNVSTLELGDSALYLCASSLGQGDNEQFFGPGTRLTVL.

The genes are TRBV7-2 and TRBJ2-7; 9 positions match TRBD2. The germline V gene encodes CDR1 SGHTA and CDR2 FQGNSA. Trimming removed 2 bases from V and 2 bases from J; junction bases left unmatched: 7. The CDR3 spans 16 residues. The chain's CDR3 is CASSLRSGGFTYEQYF. DNA of the CDR3: TGTGCCAGCAGCTTAAGGAGCGGGGGGTTTACCTACGAGCAGTACTTC.

This chain connects TRBV6-5 to TRBJ1-1; 10 nucleotides match TRBD1. The V segment lost 7 bases and the J segment 5 bases; nucleotides outside the gene matches: 7. The CDR3 length is 14 residues. The germline V gene encodes CDR1 MNHEY and CDR2 SVGAGI. The CDR3 spells CASNGQGGRTEAFF. The CDR3, as DNA: TGTGCCAGCAACGGACAGGGGGGTAGGACTGAAGCTTTCTTT.

This sequence joins TRBV6-6 and TRBJ2-2; tentatively, D is TRBD2 (7 bases). The germline CDR1 and CDR2 sequences are MNHNY and SVGAGI (reference sequence). The CDR3 length is 14 residues. Trimming stripped 8 bases from V and 3 bases from J, with 13 bases between. CDR3 sequence (DNA): TGTGCCAGCGCTCGGGGGGCCCACACCGGGGAGCTGTTTTTT. It translates to CASARGAHTGELFF.

The chain has TRBV4-1 and TRBJ1-2, with 8 bases aligning to TRBD1. Losses at the gene ends were 1 base for V and 5 bases for J; bases not matched to a gene: 9. Germline V gene data show CDR1 as MGHRA and CDR2 as YSYEKL. This CDR3 has 16 amino acids. CDR3 loop: CASSQAPRTGWYGYTF. CDR3 nucleotides: TGCGCCAGCAGCCAAGCCCCCCGGACAGGGTGGTATGGCTACACCTTC.

J is TRBJ2-2 and V is TRBV7-6; 7 bases match TRBD2. Germline-derived CDR1 and CDR2 are SGHVS and FNYEAQ. There are 16 residues in the CDR3. With V trimmed by 1 base and J by 4 bases, 6 bases remained unmatched. The CDR3: CASSLGLAGGTGELFF. DNA for the CDR3: TGTGCCAGCAGCTTAGGATTAGCGGGCGGCACCGGGGAGCTGTTTTTT.

The rearrangement links TRBV11-1 to TRBJ2-3, with D perhaps matching TRBD1 (5 bases). There are 16 residues in the CDR3. Germline assignment: CDR1 SGHAT and CDR2 FQDESV (reference sequence). V lost 1 base, J lost 0 bases, and 11 bases lay in between. Here the CDR3 reads CASSLGGLTSTDTQYF. The CDR3 coding sequence is TGTGCCAGCAGCTTAGGGGGCTTAACTAGCACAGATACGCAGTATTTT. Full variable domain (outside the CDR3, taken from reference TRBV11-1 and TRBJ2-3): EAEVAQSPRYKITEKSQAVAFWCDPISGHATLYWYRQILGQGPELLVQFQDESVVDDSQLPKDRFSAERLKGVDSTLKIQPAELGDSAMYLCASSLGGLTSTDTQYFGPGTRLTVL.

The chain has TRBV2 and TRBJ2-1, with D unclear. Between the trimmed V and J ends, which lost 2 bases and 9 bases, there was a span of 11 bases. The CDR3 runs to 13 residues. Per the germline V gene, CDR1 is SNHLY and CDR2 is FYNNEI. In DNA form, the CDR3 reads TGTGCCAGCAGTGAATGGCCAGAAGTTGAGCAGTTCTTC. Translation: CASSEWPEVEQFF.

This rearrangement joins TRBV5-1 to TRBJ1-2; possible D gene TRBD1, 5 bases. The V end lost 0 bases, the J end lost 2 bases, and 8 bases lay between the germline ends. The V gene's germline CDR1 is SGHRS and CDR2 YFSETQ. CDR3 length: 14 residues. This chain's CDR3 is CASSLGRVNYGYTF. CDR3 coding DNA: TGCGCCAGCAGCTTGGGCAGGGTAAACTATGGCTACACCTTC.

The chain joins TRBV9 to TRBJ2-2, with 9 bases matching TRBD2. The CDR3 sequence is 18 residues long. The germline V gene encodes CDR1 SGDLS and CDR2 YYNGEE. V lost 4 bases and J lost 1; bases outside the gene matches: 11. The CDR3 protein is CASSPPPWTSENTGELFF. The CDR3 DNA reads TGTGCCAGCAGCCCACCCCCCTGGACTAGCGAGAACACCGGGGAGCTGTTTTTT.

The chain uses TRBV9 and TRBJ2-5; TRBD2 aligns across 8 bases. Germline V lookup: CDR1 SGDLS, CDR2 YYNGEE. The CDR3 loop spans 15 amino acids. The V and J ends lost 0 bases and 5 bases, in that order; junction bases with no gene match: 6. Written as DNA, the CDR3 is TGTGCCAGCAGCGTAGCCGGGGGGGCCATTGAGACCCAGTACTTC. Protein product: CASSVAGGAIETQYF.

The CDR3 spells CASSQDGQGAYEQYF. The CDR3 DNA sequence: TGTGCCAGCAGCCAGGACGGACAGGGGGCCTACGAGCAGTACTTC. V and J are TRBV4-2 and TRBJ2-7; 10 nucleotides agree with TRBD1. The CDR3 runs 15 residues. Germline loops: CDR1 LGHNA, CDR2 YNFKEQ. The J segment lost 2 bases and the V segment lost 3 bases, leaving 4 bases of the junction unmatched.